The 12 T cell receptor beta chains below come from one sample, sequenced in a study of cytomegalovirus exposure and HLA in healthy donors. Assay: immunoSEQ multiplex PCR; the TCRdb copy retains only in-frame clones and omits some. This table holds around 90,000 clones, 80% to 85% found once. Sample: PBMCs. The receptor source for this set is a woman younger than 30 in good health and CMV-seropositive.

CDR3 in amino acids: CASSQVAGVDEKLFF. CDR3 in DNA: TGTGCCAGCAGCCAAGTGGCCGGGGTGGATGAAAAACTGTTTTTT. The chain recombines TRBV4-2 with TRBJ1-4; D ambiguous. Germline assignment: CDR1 LGHNA and CDR2 YNFKEQ. The CDR3 extends over 15 amino acids. The V end lost 1 base, the J end lost 6 bases, and 12 bases lay between the germline ends.

V usage is TRBV6-5 and J usage is TRBJ1-2; no firm D call. Germline V gives CDR1 MNHEY, CDR2 SVGAGI. The length of the CDR3 is 13 residues. With 2 bases removed from V and 8 bases from J, the gap between germline ends came to 12 bases. The CDR3 loop reads CASSYGGLKGYTF. Here the CDR3 DNA reads TGTGCCAGCAGTTACGGCGGGCTGAAAGGCTACACCTTC.

DNA of the CDR3: TGTGCCCAAAGGGGGCAGGGGGCGGGCGGCTACACCTTC. Its protein product is CAQRGQGAGGYTF. This rearrangement joins TRBV30 to TRBJ1-2; TRBD1 matches at 8 bases. CDR1 and CDR2 from the germline V gene are GTSNPN and SVGIG (reference sequence). CDR3 length equals 13 residues. V was pared by 8 bases and J by 8 bases, with 13 bases of the junction left unmatched.

This clone was counted a few times. The gene calls are TRBV7-2 and TRBJ1-5, with unresolved D. Germline V gene data show CDR1 as SGHTA and CDR2 as FQGNSA. The CDR3 sequence is 13 residues long. Deletions cut 5 bases from V and 7 bases from J, with 12 bases between. CDR3 sequence: CASSETTSQPQHF. In DNA form, the CDR3 reads TGTGCCAGCAGCGAGACGACTAGCCAGCCCCAGCATTTT.

This clone was observed once. The chain employs TRBV27 and TRBJ2-3, with a possible D match to TRBD2 (5 bases). Germline CDR1 MNHEY, CDR2 SMNVEV (reference sequence). V gave up 7 bases and J gave up 2 bases, with 19 bases separating them. This CDR3 contains 16 residues. CDR3 protein: CASTLISGSNTDTQYF. CDR3 sequence (DNA): TGTGCCAGCACCCTAATCAGTGGGAGTAACACAGATACGCAGTATTTT.

V is TRBV30 and J is TRBJ1-5; D is possibly TRBD1 (6 bases). The CDR3 sequence is 14 residues long. The germline V gene has CDR1 GTSNPN and CDR2 SVGIG (reference sequence). V lost 5 bases to trimming and J lost 7 bases, with 18 bases between them. The CDR3 reads CAWGEPQGWQPQHF. For the CDR3, the DNA is TGTGCCTGGGGGGAACCACAGGGTTGGCAGCCCCAGCATTTT.

The rearrangement links TRBV9 to TRBJ2-1; 12 positions match TRBD2. After removal of 4 bases from V and 2 bases from J, the junction contained 10 bases not matched to a gene. Germline-derived CDR1 and CDR2 are SGDLS and YYNGEE. The CDR3 runs 18 residues. CDR3 DNA sequence: TGTGCCAGCAGCACAGGGACTAGCGGGCTCTTAACCTACAATGAGCAGTTCTTC. Protein product: CASSTGTSGLLTYNEQFF.

The chain carries TRBV28 and TRBJ2-5; 8 bases map to TRBD2. V lost 5 bases, J lost 1 base, and 3 bases stayed unmatched. CDR3 length: 14 residues. Looked up from germline, CDR1 is MDHEN and CDR2 is SYDVKM. CDR3 DNA sequence: TGTGCCAGCAGTCCTGCGGGAGGCCAAGAGACCCAGTACTTC. Amino acid sequence: CASSPAGGQETQYF.

The count of this clone is one. The chain couples TRBV5-1 to TRBJ1-4; tentative D call: TRBD1 (6 bases). The CDR3 sequence is 16 residues long. V lost 4 bases, J lost 3 bases, and 16 bases lay in between. CDR1 is SGHRS and CDR2 is YFSETQ in the germline V gene. The CDR3 protein is CASSAQGGEANEKLFF. The CDR3, as DNA: TGCGCCAGCAGCGCACAGGGAGGGGAAGCTAATGAAAAACTGTTTTTT.

CDR3 region: CASSLAGGPTDTQYF. CDR3 DNA: TGTGCCAGCAGTTTAGCGGGGGGGCCCACAGATACGCAGTATTTT. The chain links TRBV6-5 to TRBJ2-3; 11 bases agree with TRBD2. Losses at the gene ends were 4 bases for V and 2 bases for J; bases not matched to a gene: 2. The CDR3 loop spans 15 amino acids. Germline V gene sequence: CDR1 MNHEY, CDR2 SVGAGI.

This chain links TRBV7-9 with TRBJ2-3; TRBD2 agrees at 9 bases. CDR1 SEHNR and CDR2 FQNEAQ come from the germline V gene (reference sequence). V was clipped by 2 bases and J by 1 base; unmatched bases: 4. The CDR3 runs 16 residues. CDR3 sequence reads: CASSLSASGGTDTQYF. CDR3 in DNA: TGTGCCAGCAGCTTATCGGCTAGCGGGGGCACAGATACGCAGTATTTT.

The chain uses TRBV27 and TRBJ1-2, with 8 nucleotides matching TRBD1. With V trimmed by 0 bases and J by 4 bases, 13 bases remained unmatched. Germline loops: CDR1 MNHEY, CDR2 SMNVEV (reference sequence). The CDR3 covers 18 residues. CDR3 residues: CASSLSGRGRSLIYGYTF. The CDR3, as DNA: TGTGCCAGCAGTTTATCGGGCAGGGGGCGCAGCCTTATCTATGGCTACACCTTC.